The 10 T cell receptor beta chains given below trace back to one sample, sequenced in a study of blood T cell repertoires in COVID-19. Here immunoSEQ multiplex PCR was the method, and the copy in TCRdb shows in-frame clones only, minus some. Seen here are more than 65,000 clones, around 88% observed once, and the top ten hold roughly 5.3%. The sample was peripheral blood. These receptors all come from a woman older than 75 with active or convalescent COVID-19.

This clone showed up just once. The V call is TRBV18, the J call TRBJ2-7, with TRBD1 identical over 10 bases. V lost 2 bases to trimming and J lost 3 bases; unmatched junction nucleotides: 4. The CDR3 runs 15 residues. Germline CDR1 KGHSH, CDR2 LQKENI. The CDR3 spells CASSPGQGEGYEQYF. CDR3 coding DNA: TGTGCCAGCTCACCAGGACAGGGGGAAGGCTACGAGCAGTACTTC.

This clone was seen once. The V and J genes are TRBV5-1 and TRBJ2-1; 11 positions match TRBD2. Losses at the gene ends were 5 bases for V and 1 base for J; bases not matched to a gene: 2. The CDR3 runs 15 residues. Germline V gene data show CDR1 as SGHRS and CDR2 as YFSETQ. CDR3 loop: CASSGTSGSYNEQFF. CDR3 DNA: TGCGCCAGCAGTGGGACTAGCGGTTCCTACAATGAGCAGTTCTTC. The whole variable domain, remainder taken from reference TRBV5-1 and TRBJ2-1, is KAGVTQTPRYLIKTRGQQVTLSCSPISGHRSVSWYQQTPGQGLQFLFEYFSETQRNKGNFPGRFSGRQFSNSRSEMNVSTLELGDSALYLCASSGTSGSYNEQFFGPGTRLTVL.

The chain combines TRBV28 with TRBJ2-1; D not certain. CDR3 length: 15 amino acids. Germline CDR1 and CDR2: MDHEN and SYDVKM. The V end lost 3 bases, the J end lost 3 bases, and 12 bases lay between the germline ends. The CDR3 region has the DNA TGTGCCAGCAGTTTTAAGACATACTTCTACAATGAGCAGTTCTTC. This codes for CASSFKTYFYNEQFF.

V is TRBV7-8 and J is TRBJ2-1; D is perhaps TRBD1 (5 bases). V lost 2 bases and J lost 5, with 7 bases in between. From germline, CDR1 is SGHVS and CDR2 FQNEAQ. The CDR3 covers 13 residues. Written as DNA, the CDR3 is TGTGCCAGCAGCTTATTCAGGGACAATGAGCAGTTCTTC. Translated: CASSLFRDNEQFF.

V is TRBV7-9 and J is TRBJ1-1; 9 positions agree with TRBD1. The V and J ends lost 11 bases and 0 bases, in that order; junction bases with no gene match: 10. The CDR3 consists of 15 residues. Per germline, CDR1 SEHNR and CDR2 FQNEAQ (reference sequence). CDR3 nucleotides: TGTGCCGCTATCCGGGACAGGGTCATGAACACTGAAGCTTTCTTT. This sequence encodes CAAIRDRVMNTEAFF.

The V call is TRBV9, the J call TRBJ2-3; a weak D match, TRBD1 (7 bases). Per the germline V gene, CDR1 is SGDLS and CDR2 is YYNGEE. The CDR3 length is 18 residues. V lost 2 bases to trimming and J lost 2 bases, with 21 bases between them. CDR3 amino acids: CASSVSLRQGGHTDTQYF. CDR3 in DNA: TGTGCCAGCAGCGTGTCCCTGAGGCAGGGGGGACACACAGATACGCAGTATTTT.

J is TRBJ1-5 and V is TRBV28, with 9 nucleotides matching TRBD1. Germline assignment: CDR1 MDHEN and CDR2 SYDVKM. The CDR3 is made up of 14 amino acids. The V gene end was trimmed by 6 bases and the J gene end by 6 bases; junction bases not matched to a gene: 6. The CDR3 DNA reads TGTGCCAGCAGCCAGACAGGGGGAACTCAGCCCCAGCATTTT. Its protein is CASSQTGGTQPQHF.

The chain uses TRBV30 and TRBJ2-1; TRBD2 is a possible D gene (7 bases). V gave up 1 base and J gave up 7 bases, with 20 bases separating them. Germline V gives CDR1 GTSNPN, CDR2 SVGIG (reference sequence). This CDR3 has 16 amino acids. The chain's CDR3 is CAWSGFERDTGNEQFF. CDR3 nucleotides: TGTGCCTGGAGTGGATTTGAGCGGGATACAGGGAATGAGCAGTTCTTC.

This clone was seen a few times. V usage is TRBV5-1 and J usage is TRBJ1-1, with a tentative D call TRBD1 (6 bases). There are 15 residues in the CDR3. V lost 4 bases, J lost 5 bases, and 18 bases lay in between. Looked up from germline, CDR1 is SGHRS and CDR2 is YFSETQ. The CDR3 reads CASSDQGKRGTEAFF. DNA for the CDR3: TGCGCCAGCAGCGATCAGGGGAAAAGGGGGACTGAAGCTTTCTTT.

The chain is built from TRBV4-2 and TRBJ1-2; 9 bases are shared with TRBD1. The J segment lost 6 bases and the V segment lost 3 bases, leaving 5 bases of the junction unmatched. CDR3 size: 14 residues. Germline V lookup: CDR1 LGHNA, CDR2 YNFKEQ. DNA of the CDR3: TGTGCCAGCAGCCAGGACAGGGGAAGGGATGGCTACACCTTC. Translating gives CASSQDRGRDGYTF.